The sequence of this T cell receptor (beta chain) was determined in a study of shared clonotypes between healthy human individuals. Whole-study results and caveats: In contrast to clonotypes shared by all four donors, non-shared clonotypes had lower generation probabilities. Compared with memory subsets, naive subsets generally had larger estimated richness.

Investigators spread the genomic DNA of each subset evenly over several immunoSEQ plates. The table came from immunoSEQ multiplex PCR; TCRdb's copy has only in-frame clones and leaves some out. The repertoire holds about 2.2 million clones, with around 93% as singletons. Naive CD8 cells, CD45RO-negative and positively selected for CCR7, excluded terminally differentiated effector memory CD45RA+ cells. In the case of this clone: Its antigen is currently unknown.

The V gene's germline CDR1 is MNHEY and CDR2 SMNVEV (reference sequence). The ends lost 6 bases at V and 5 bases at J; junction bases unmatched: 9. The CDR3 runs to 14 residues. The genes are TRBV27 and TRBJ2-5; 7 bases are shared with TRBD1. The sequence was obtained from a man aged 18-30 years in good health. Some clones in this sample may be carry-over from other donors' samples. Sequenced sample: naive CD8+ T cells from PBMCs. The CDR3 protein is CASSPRGPWETQYF. The CDR3 DNA follows: TGTGCCAGCAGCCCGAGGGGGCCGTGGGAGACCCAGTACTTC.